The source of this T cell receptor beta chain is a study of T cells in tumors after PD-1 blockade. At the level of the study: Patients had no prior checkpoint blockade, systemic immunosuppressants, or anti-cancer therapy within 4 weeks. Findings and caveats of the study: Peripheral recruitment is suggested, as some novel exhausted tumor clones were in pre-treatment blood.

Data came from immunoSEQ multiplex PCR; TCRdb stores just in-frame clones and leaves some out. Here the sample spans about 33,000 clones, 78% being singletons. Points on this clone: Its cognate antigen is unknown.

The sequence derives from a human donor with basal cell carcinoma. The material sequenced was PBMCs, taken before anti-PD-1 treatment.

CDR3 protein: CASSNYRGYSNQPQHF. In DNA, the CDR3 is TGTGCCAGCAGTAATTACAGGGGGTATAGCAATCAGCCCCAGCATTTT. The V and J genes are TRBV28 and TRBJ1-5; 8 bases line up with TRBD1. The CDR3 covers 16 residues. J gave up 0 bases and V 5 bases, and 6 bases lay outside the gene matches. Germline V lookup: CDR1 MDHEN, CDR2 SYDVKM. The full variable domain, in which reference TRBV28 and TRBJ1-5 provide the parts outside the CDR3, is DVKVTQSSRYLVKRTGEKVFLECVQDMDHENMFWYRQDPGLGLRLIYFSYDVKMKEKGDIPEGYSVSREKKERFSLILESASTNQTSMYLCASSNYRGYSNQPQHFGDGTRLSIL.